This TCR beta chain was retrieved from a study of Ad26.COV2.S vaccination and SARS-CoV-2 variants. Study background: Intramuscular Ad26.COV2.S doses were given once or twice, 56 days apart.

Looked up from germline, CDR1 is LGHNA and CDR2 is YSLEER. V lost 0 bases and J lost 7, with 10 bases in between. The CDR3 runs to 14 residues. Stated treatment: some 19 received Ad26.COV2.S at low or high dose, single or two shots; several received placebo; per-sample allocation not given. Sampling occurred on day 63 after the first vaccine or placebo injection. The administered vaccine (an Ad26 vector) expressed Wuhan-strain SARS-CoV-2 spike. Findings and caveats of the study: A substantial breadth of spike-specific CD8+ and CD4+ T cell responses after vaccination has been reported. People who got the vaccine had more spike-specific TCR breadth than people who got placebo.

Clones were read by immunoSEQ multiplex PCR, and TCRdb kept only the in-frame ones, dropping some. The sample yields hundreds of thousands of clones, 86% seen once. Comment on this clone: Its antigen remains unknown.

The chain combines TRBV4-3 with TRBJ2-1, with a weak D call TRBD1 (5 bases). Sequenced material: peripheral blood, taken in a trial of Ad26.COV2.S vaccine versus placebo. This TCR was sampled from a person aged 18-60 years who received the Ad26.COV2.S COVID-19 vaccine or a placebo. In nucleotides, the CDR3 is TGCGCCAGCAGCCAAGATTGGAAGGGGAATGAGCAGTTCTTC. It translates to CASSQDWKGNEQFF.